This is a list of T cell receptor beta chains from one sample in a study of OX40 agonist ivuxolimab in advanced cancers. Profiling relied on immunoSEQ multiplex PCR, and the TCRdb table lists in-frame clones only, not all of them. Of about 20,000 clones in the sample, 83% were seen once. The sequences come from CD4+ or CD8+ T cells sorted from blood, collected in a trial of the OX40 agonist ivuxolimab. The receptors were gathered from an adult with an advanced solid tumor such as melanoma, head and neck, liver or kidney cancer. The CDR3 runs from the conserved cysteine through the conserved F or W. The order of the fields is V gene, clone size, D gene, J gene, CDR3 protein, CDR3 DNA. The D gene is left open where the match is weak. The listing skips clone size in some rows; elsewhere it reads once, few, many or a size class.

TRBV10-2	NA	NA	TRBJ2-2	CASSKQSNTGELFF	TGCGCCAGCAGTAAGCAATCGAACACCGGGGAGCTGTTTTTT
TRBV11-2	NA	TRBD2	TRBJ2-7	CASSTSASAYYEQYF	TGTGCCAGCAGCACTAGCGCGTCAGCTTACTACGAGCAGTACTTC
TRBV7-9	NA	NA	TRBJ2-1	CASSLDEQFF	TGTGCCAGCAGTCTGGATGAGCAGTTCTTC
TRBV6-1	NA	NA	TRBJ1-1	CASSVPRSLTEAFF	TGTGCCAGCAGTGTTCCCAGGAGCCTCACTGAAGCTTTCTTT
TRBV7-3	NA	NA	TRBJ1-1	CASSPTPSGEAFF	TGTGCCAGCAGCCCTACCCCTTCGGGTGAAGCTTTCTTT
TRBV29-1	NA	TRBD1	TRBJ2-1	CSVGKGAGWNEQFF	TGCAGCGTTGGGAAGGGGGCAGGATGGAATGAGCAGTTCTTC
TRBV7-9	NA	NA	TRBJ2-2	CASSPTNTGELFF	TGTGCCAGCAGCCCTACGAACACCGGGGAGCTGTTTTTT
TRBV11-2	NA	NA	TRBJ1-5	CASSGRPYSNQPQHF	TGTGCCAGCAGCGGTCGGCCTTATAGCAATCAGCCCCAGCATTTT
TRBV4-1	NA	NA	TRBJ2-7	CASSGTPEGDSYEQYF	TGCGCCAGCAGCGGGACTCCCGAAGGCGATTCCTACGAGCAGTACTTC
TRBV7-9	NA	TRBD1	TRBJ1-2	CASSAAGTGPFLRYTF	TGTGCCAGCAGCGCGGCCGGGACAGGCCCCTTTCTACGCTACACCTTC
TRBV28	NA	NA	TRBJ2-1	CANKKEGHHEQFF	TGTGCCAACAAGAAGGAGGGCCATCATGAGCAGTTCTTC
TRBV27	NA	TRBD1	TRBJ1-1	CASSLGPGTGEGTEAFF	TGTGCCAGCAGCCTCGGTCCCGGGACAGGGGAGGGCACTGAAGCTTTCTTT
TRBV13	once	TRBD1	TRBJ2-2	CASSPGQGAAGELFF	TGTGCCAGCAGTCCAGGACAGGGGGCGGCCGGGGAGCTGTTTTTT
TRBV27	NA	NA	TRBJ2-1	CASSIHNEQFF	TGTGCCAGCAGTATTCACAATGAGCAGTTCTTC
TRBV9	NA	NA	TRBJ2-3	CASSLNQPGGTDTQYF	TGTGCCAGCAGCCTTAACCAGCCGGGAGGCACAGATACGCAGTATTTT
TRBV2	NA	NA	TRBJ1-4	CASRMSRDTDSGATNEKLFF	TGTGCCAGCAGAATGAGTCGGGACACTGACTCGGGGGCAACTAATGAAAAACTGTTTTTT
TRBV4-2	NA	NA	TRBJ1-1	CASSQLQTDEAFF	TGTGCCAGCAGCCAACTTCAGACAGATGAAGCTTTCTTT
TRBV5-1	NA	TRBD2	TRBJ2-1	CASSPIVGGLNNEQFF	TGCGCCAGCAGCCCTATAGTGGGGGGACTAAACAATGAGCAGTTCTTC
TRBV10-3	NA	NA	TRBJ1-1	CAISEGLTEAFF	TGTGCCATCAGTGAAGGTTTAACTGAAGCTTTCTTT
TRBV2	NA	TRBD2	TRBJ2-3	CASSYYPSGRTDTQYF	TGTGCCAGCAGTTATTATCCTAGCGGTCGCACAGATACGCAGTATTTT
TRBV7-9	once	NA	TRBJ2-7	CASSYGPSYEQYF	TGTGCCAGCAGTTATGGACCGAGCTACGAGCAGTACTTC
TRBV7-3	NA	NA	TRBJ2-7	CASSAGPSYEQYF	TGTGCCAGCAGCGCCGGGCCGAGCTACGAGCAGTACTTC
TRBV28	NA	NA	TRBJ2-7	CASSREGETSYEQYF	TGTGCCAGCAGCAGAGAGGGGGAGACCTCCTACGAGCAGTACTTC
TRBV9	NA	NA	TRBJ2-7	CASSAGGNPYEQYF	TGTGCCAGCAGCGCAGGAGGGAACCCATACGAGCAGTACTTC
TRBV25-1	once	TRBD1	TRBJ1-2	CASSDSDRVAGYTF	TGTGCCAGCAGTGACTCCGACAGGGTAGCTGGCTACACCTTC
TRBV6-5	NA	NA	TRBJ1-1	CASRPRQMNTEAFF	TGTGCCAGCAGACCCCGACAGATGAACACTGAAGCTTTCTTT
TRBV25-1	NA	TRBD1	TRBJ2-2	CASSEWDSPNTGELFF	TGTGCCAGCAGTGAGTGGGACAGCCCGAACACCGGGGAGCTGTTTTTT
TRBV15	NA	NA	TRBJ2-1	CATSRLGDEQFF	TGTGCCACCAGCAGGTTAGGGGATGAGCAGTTCTTC
TRBV5-1	NA	NA	TRBJ2-7	CASSLVTAYEQYF	TGCGCCAGCAGCTTGGTGACAGCCTACGAGCAGTACTTC
TRBV6-1	NA	NA	TRBJ1-2	CASSESTDYGYTF	TGTGCCAGCAGTGAGTCCACCGACTATGGCTACACCTTC
TRBV28	NA	NA	TRBJ1-3	CASSSPRGFSGNTIYF	TGTGCCAGCAGTAGCCCCCGGGGATTTTCTGGAAACACCATATATTTT
TRBV19	NA	NA	TRBJ1-2	CASSPAIRNYGYTF	TGTGCCAGTAGTCCCGCCATAAGGAACTATGGCTACACCTTC
TRBV6-5	NA	TRBD1	TRBJ2-7	CASRFRDRAYEQYF	TGTGCCAGCAGATTTCGGGACAGGGCCTACGAGCAGTACTTC
TRBV2	NA	NA	TRBJ2-3	CASSVGGYNADTQYF	TGTGCCAGCAGTGTAGGCGGTTACAACGCAGATACGCAGTATTTT
TRBV7-3	once	NA	TRBJ1-1	CASSQDRGTEAFF	TGTGCCAGCAGCCAAGACCGTGGCACTGAAGCTTTCTTT
TRBV14	once	NA	TRBJ2-2	CASSQGTFVMARELFF	TGTGCCAGCAGCCAAGGAACATTCGTCATGGCCAGGGAGCTGTTTTTT
TRBV5-8	NA	NA	TRBJ2-2	CASSSTGELFF	TGTGCCAGCAGCTCTACCGGGGAGCTGTTTTTT
TRBV7-8	NA	TRBD2	TRBJ2-7	CASSLELRLADYEQYF	TGTGCCAGCAGCTTAGAGTTGCGACTAGCTGATTACGAGCAGTACTTC
TRBV28	NA	TRBD1	TRBJ1-1	CASSQDRGPRTEAFF	TGTGCCAGCAGCCAAGACAGGGGGCCACGCACTGAAGCTTTCTTT
TRBV9	NA	NA	TRBJ2-1	CASTLSGYSSYNEQFF	TGTGCCAGCACTCTCTCGGGTTACAGCTCCTACAATGAGCAGTTCTTC
TRBV4-3	NA	NA	TRBJ2-3	CASSQDWRNTDTQYF	TGCGCCAGCAGCCAAGATTGGAGGAACACAGATACGCAGTATTTT
TRBV6-1	once	NA	TRBJ1-5	CASMAGILGNQPQHF	TGTGCCAGCATGGCGGGAATCCTGGGCAATCAGCCCCAGCATTTT
TRBV2	NA	NA	TRBJ2-5	CASSEGGGLGTQYF	TGTGCCAGCAGTGAAGGGGGGGGCTTGGGGACCCAGTACTTC
TRBV27	NA	NA	TRBJ1-2	CASGVRGDANYGYTF	TGTGCCAGCGGTGTCAGAGGGGACGCAAACTATGGCTACACCTTC
TRBV27	NA	NA	TRBJ2-7	CASSLTGTNYEQYF	TGTGCCAGCAGTTTAACCGGGACAAACTACGAGCAGTACTTC
TRBV29-1	NA	TRBD2	TRBJ2-2	CSGYLAGGTSGELFF	TGCAGCGGTTACCTAGCGGGAGGAACCAGCGGGGAGCTGTTTTTT